The 3 T cell receptor beta chains reported below all come from one sample, sequenced in a study of T cell repertoires in cytomegalovirus infection. TCRdb reanalysed the reads using MiXCR and keeps one entry per CDR3 protein. The sample shows more than 400,000 distinct CDR3 sequences, more than 20% of them seen only once. The specimen was PBMCs. These receptors all stem from a human donor in good health (CMV status not recorded). Some clones in this sample may be carry-over from other donors' samples.

The chain employs TRBV20-1 and TRBJ1-5, with 7 bases matching TRBD1. This CDR3 is built from 15 residues. V shed 6 bases and J 2 bases; nucleotides not matched to a gene: 10. Germline V gives CDR1 DFQATT, CDR2 SNEGSKA (reference sequence). CDR3 sequence: CSARDSSSGNQPQHF. The CDR3 nucleotides read TGCAGTGCGCGGGACAGCTCTTCGGGCAATCAGCCCCAGCATTTT.

Many counts were recorded for this clonotype. CDR3 coding DNA: TGTGCCAGCAGCTCTCCATATGGCTACACCTTC. Encoded protein: CASSSPYGYTF. The chain has TRBV7-2 and TRBJ1-2; D is unresolved. V lost 4 bases, J lost 5 bases, and 5 bases lay in between. The CDR3 length is 11 residues. Germline CDR1 reads SGHTA; CDR2 reads FQGNSA.

The J gene is TRBJ2-3, the V gene TRBV5-6; 10 bases are shared with TRBD2. The CDR3 is made up of 17 amino acids. CDR1 and CDR2 from the germline V gene are SGHDT and YYEEEE. The V gene end was trimmed by 4 bases and the J gene end by 3 bases; junction bases not matched to a gene: 11. CDR3 nucleotides: TGTGCCAGCAGCCAATTAGCGGGAGGAGGTTTGACAGATACGCAGTATTTT. This codes for CASSQLAGGGLTDTQYF.